This T cell receptor beta chain was identified in a study of T-cell memory formation after mild COVID-19. The V and J ends lost 5 bases and 1 base, in that order; junction bases with no gene match: 4. The CDR3 loop spans 15 amino acids. CDR1 and CDR2 from the germline V gene are SGHAT and FQNNGV. At least ten counts were recorded for this clonotype. TCRdb re-analysed the 5' RACE reads in MiXCR, keeping a single row per CDR3 protein. The profile shows around 33,000 distinct CDR3 sequences, around a fifth of them singletons. Sequencing was performed on PBMCs or a T cell subset sorted from them (not recorded which). The chain carries TRBV11-2 and TRBJ2-5; 10 bases map to TRBD2. The receptor was derived from an adult who had mild COVID-19 (a few samples of this study predate the infection). Cell type and time point are not known. The CDR3 loop reads CASSPIAGGQETQYF. The DNA of the CDR3 is TGTGCCAGCAGCCCTATAGCGGGGGGCCAAGAGACCCAGTACTTC.